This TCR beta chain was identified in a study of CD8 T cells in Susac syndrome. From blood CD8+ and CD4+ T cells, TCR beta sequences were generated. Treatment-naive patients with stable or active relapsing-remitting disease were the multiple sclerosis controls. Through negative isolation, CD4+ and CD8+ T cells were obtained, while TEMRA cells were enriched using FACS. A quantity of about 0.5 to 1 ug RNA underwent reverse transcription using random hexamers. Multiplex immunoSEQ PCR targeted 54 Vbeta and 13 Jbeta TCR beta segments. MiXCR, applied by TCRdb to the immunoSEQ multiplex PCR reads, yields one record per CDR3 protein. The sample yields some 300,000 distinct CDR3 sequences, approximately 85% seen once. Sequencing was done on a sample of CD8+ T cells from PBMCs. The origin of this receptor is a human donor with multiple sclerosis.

In DNA form, the CDR3 reads TGTGCCAGCAGCCTCTCGCGGGGATCTGGAGGAGTCACGGGGGAGACCCAGTACTTC. Amino acids: CASSLSRGSGGVTGETQYF. The genes are TRBV14 and TRBJ2-5; a possible D gene is TRBD2 (6 bases). Trimming took 4 bases from V and 5 from J, leaving 29 bases between them. Germline V lookup: CDR1 SGHDN, CDR2 FVKESK. This CDR3 has 19 amino acids.